This T cell receptor beta chain is from a study of T-cell reconstitution after alpha-beta-depleted transplantation in children. A TCRbeta library incorporating unique molecular identifiers was prepared. TCRdb processed the PCR reads anew with MiXCR; each CDR3 protein has one entry. The sample holds 440,000 or so distinct CDR3 sequences, approximately 11% seen once. Germline V gene sequence: CDR1 SGHRS, CDR2 YFSETQ. The CDR3 extends over 18 amino acids. Trimming removed 1 base from V and 5 bases from J; junction bases left unmatched: 13. This receptor was obtained from a human donor who donated a stem cell graft to a child with acute myeloid leukemia. V gene TRBV5-1 combines with J gene TRBJ2-1, with TRBD2 identical over 9 bases. The material sequenced was PBMCs from the stem cell graft donor, taken from the stem cell graft. CDR3 in DNA: TGCGCCAGCAGCTTGTTGGGTAGCGGGGGTAATCCCCACAATGAGCAGTTCTTC. This sequence encodes CASSLLGSGGNPHNEQFF. The whole variable domain, filled in from reference TRBV5-1 and TRBJ2-1, reads KAGVTQTPRYLIKTRGQQVTLSCSPISGHRSVSWYQQTPGQGLQFLFEYFSETQRNKGNFPGRFSGRQFSNSRSEMNVSTLELGDSALYLCASSLLGSGGNPHNEQFFGPGTRLTVL.